This TCR beta chain comes out of a study of T cell responses to AZD1222 COVID-19 vaccine. Overall study context: The analysis combined second doses at about 4 or about 12 weeks.

Measured with immunoSEQ multiplex PCR; TCRdb has only the in-frame clones, and not every one. This table has some 110,000 clones, 80% to 90% appearing once. This CDR3 spans 16 amino acids. Germline CDR1 MDHEN, CDR2 SYDVKM. Losses at the gene ends were 6 bases for V and 4 bases for J; bases not matched to a gene: 14. As regards this clone: Its antigen is as yet unknown.

Study findings and constraints: Regions left unmutated in variants are reportedly the target of nearly half of spike-specific TCRs. At baseline, seropositivity was found in only six or seven AZD1222 recipients.

This receptor was taken from an adult in good health. The sample was peripheral blood, taken on day 0 of AZD1222 vaccination. The V and J genes are TRBV28 and TRBJ1-1, with 7 bases aligning to TRBD1. The chain's CDR3 is CASSVARGAVGTEAFF. CDR3 DNA sequence: TGTGCCAGCAGCGTGGCCAGGGGGGCAGTGGGCACTGAAGCTTTCTTT.